One and the same sample provided the 12 T cell receptor beta chains below, sequenced in a study of cytomegalovirus exposure and HLA in healthy donors. The PCR employed 60 Vbeta primers together with 13 Jbeta primers. Only in-frame clones appear in the TCRdb table, and some are missing; sequencing was by immunoSEQ multiplex PCR. Here the sample table reports some 150,000 clones. Source material: PBMCs. Every receptor here comes from a woman aged 18-30 years in good health and CMV-seronegative.

The genes are TRBV7-9 and TRBJ1-2, with 7 positions matching TRBD1. CDR3 length equals 14 residues. Germline V gives CDR1 SEHNR, CDR2 FQNEAQ (reference sequence). The junction had 6 bases not matched to a gene; V was cut back by 5 bases and J by 3 bases. The CDR3 is CASSPGTEDYGYTF. In DNA form, the CDR3 reads TGTGCCAGCAGCCCCGGGACAGAAGACTATGGCTACACCTTC.

The chain links TRBV5-1 to TRBJ2-5; TRBD2 matches 7 bases. Trimming at V came to 1 base and at J to 5 bases, leaving 8 bases not matched to a gene. This CDR3 has 15 amino acids. The germline V gene has CDR1 SGHRS and CDR2 YFSETQ. The CDR3: CASSLRAGAAETQYF. The CDR3 DNA follows: TGCGCCAGCAGCTTGAGGGCGGGAGCTGCTGAGACCCAGTACTTC.

This chain uses TRBV4-3 with TRBJ2-3, with 7 bases lining up with TRBD2. CDR3 length: 16 amino acids. Trimming took 2 bases from V and 4 from J; bases not matched to a gene: 9. In germline, CDR1 is LGHNA, CDR2 YSLEER. In DNA form, the CDR3 reads TGCGCCAGCAGCCAACGAGCGGGGCCCCCCCCAGATACGCAGTATTTT. Translation gives CASSQRAGPPPDTQYF.

V gene TRBV7-3 combines with J gene TRBJ2-3, with D possibly TRBD2 on 6 matching bases. The germline V and J ends were trimmed by 5 bases and 1 base, with 10 bases remaining between them. Germline loops: CDR1 SGHTA, CDR2 FQGTGA. The CDR3 spans 14 residues. The chain's CDR3 is CASSQGGRTDTQYF. For the CDR3, the DNA is TGTGCCAGCAGCCAGGGAGGCCGCACAGATACGCAGTATTTT.

This chain joins TRBV4-1 and TRBJ1-3; 8 nucleotides line up with TRBD1. The CDR3 consists of 16 residues. From germline, CDR1 is MGHRA and CDR2 YSYEKL. The J segment lost 3 bases and the V segment lost 4 bases, leaving 8 bases of the junction unmatched. CDR3 coding DNA: TGCGCCAGCAGCCCAGAGACAGGGGCGCGTGGAAACACCATATATTTT. Translating gives CASSPETGARGNTIYF.

The J gene is TRBJ2-3, the V gene TRBV6-4; possible D gene TRBD2, 5 bases. V was cut by 6 bases and J by 3 bases, with 10 bases left in between. This CDR3 contains 13 residues. CDR1 is MRHNA and CDR2 is SNTAGT in the germline V gene. CDR3 nucleotide sequence: TGTGCCAGCAGAGGGAGCAGTACAGATACGCAGTATTTT. Protein sequence: CASRGSSTDTQYF.

V usage is TRBV5-4 and J usage is TRBJ2-3; 9 bases are a match to TRBD2. Per the germline V gene, CDR1 is SGHNT and CDR2 is YYREEE (reference sequence). The CDR3 consists of 16 residues. After removal of 4 bases from V and 4 bases from J, the junction contained 10 bases not matched to a gene. CDR3 in DNA: TGTGCCAGCAGCCCGGGCGGGAGGGCCAGGGCAGATACGCAGTATTTT. Its protein product is CASSPGGRARADTQYF.

This chain connects TRBV21-1 to TRBJ2-7; TRBD2 was called by the table and not checked on the DNA. TRBV21-1 is recorded as a pseudogene. This CDR3 has 12 residues. CDR3 nucleotides: TGTGCCAGCAGCCCGACGGGGTACGAGCAGTACGTC. As protein: CASSPTGYEQYV.

The V call is TRBV7-6, the J call TRBJ2-7; 9 nucleotides align to TRBD2. Germline V gene sequence: CDR1 SGHVS, CDR2 FNYEAQ. With 5 bases clipped from V and 7 bases from J, the junction kept 18 bases outside the gene matches. CDR3 length equals 17 residues. In nucleotides, the CDR3 is TGTGCCAGCAGCGCTAGGCCGTTAGCGGGAGAACATCTGGAGCAGTACTTC. Translating gives CASSARPLAGEHLEQYF.

V usage is TRBV5-6 and J usage is TRBJ2-2, with 7 bases aligning to TRBD2. There are 14 residues in the CDR3. Trimming took 3 bases from V and 4 from J; bases not matched to a gene: 3. Germline V CDR1 and CDR2: SGHDT, YYEEEE. The CDR3 DNA reads TGTGCCAGCAGCTCGCCTAGCGGCACCGGGGAGCTGTTTTTT. Its translation: CASSSPSGTGELFF.

The J gene is TRBJ2-1, the V gene TRBV5-1, with 7 bases that match TRBD2. CDR1 and CDR2 (germline): SGHRS, YFSETQ. V was clipped by 4 bases and J by 2 bases; unmatched bases: 6. The CDR3 totals 15 residues. The CDR3 nucleotides read TGCGCCAGCAGCCGTGGGGGAGGGACCTACAATGAGCAGTTCTTC. Its translation: CASSRGGGTYNEQFF.

The chain joins TRBV5-1 to TRBJ2-3, with TRBD2 matching over 10 bases. This CDR3 region has 16 residues. The germline V gene has CDR1 SGHRS and CDR2 YFSETQ. V was clipped by 0 bases and J by 1 base; unmatched bases: 2. In DNA form, the CDR3 reads TGCGCCAGCAGCTTGGAGGGGACTAGCGGCACAGATACGCAGTATTTT. It encodes CASSLEGTSGTDTQYF.